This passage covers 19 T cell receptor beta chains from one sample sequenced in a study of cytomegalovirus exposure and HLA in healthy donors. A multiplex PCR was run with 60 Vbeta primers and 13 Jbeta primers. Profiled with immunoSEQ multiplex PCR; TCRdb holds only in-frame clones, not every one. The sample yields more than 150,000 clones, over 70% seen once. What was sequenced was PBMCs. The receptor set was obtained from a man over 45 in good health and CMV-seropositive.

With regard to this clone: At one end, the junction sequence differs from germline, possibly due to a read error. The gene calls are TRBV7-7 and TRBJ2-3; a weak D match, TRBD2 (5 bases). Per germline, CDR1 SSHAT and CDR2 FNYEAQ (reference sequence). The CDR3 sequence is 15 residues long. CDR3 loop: CASSLGRGFTDTQYF. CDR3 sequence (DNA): TGTGCTAGCAGCTTAGGCCGCGGGTTCACAGATACGCAGTATTTT.

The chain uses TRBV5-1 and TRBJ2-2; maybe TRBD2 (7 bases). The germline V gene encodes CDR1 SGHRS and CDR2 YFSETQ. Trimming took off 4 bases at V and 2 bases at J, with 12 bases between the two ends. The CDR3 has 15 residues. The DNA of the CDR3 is TGCGCCAGCAGCGGTTGGGGGGGCAACACCGGGGAGCTGTTTTTT. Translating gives CASSGWGGNTGELFF.

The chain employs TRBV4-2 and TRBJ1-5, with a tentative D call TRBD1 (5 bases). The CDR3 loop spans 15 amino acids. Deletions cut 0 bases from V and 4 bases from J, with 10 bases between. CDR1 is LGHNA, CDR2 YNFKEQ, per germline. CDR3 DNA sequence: TGTGCCAGCAGCCAAGATGGGGCCGCGAATCAGCCCCAGCATTTT. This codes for CASSQDGAANQPQHF.

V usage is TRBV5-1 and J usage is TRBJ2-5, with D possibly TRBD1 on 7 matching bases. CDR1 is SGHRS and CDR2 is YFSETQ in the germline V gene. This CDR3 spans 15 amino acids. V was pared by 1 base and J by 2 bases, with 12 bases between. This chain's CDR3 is CASSLLTGTQETQYF. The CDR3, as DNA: TGCGCCAGCAGCTTGCTGACAGGGACTCAAGAGACCCAGTACTTC. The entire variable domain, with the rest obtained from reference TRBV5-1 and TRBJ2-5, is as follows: KAGVTQTPRYLIKTRGQQVTLSCSPISGHRSVSWYQQTPGQGLQFLFEYFSETQRNKGNFPGRFSGRQFSNSRSEMNVSTLELGDSALYLCASSLLTGTQETQYFGPGTRLLVL.

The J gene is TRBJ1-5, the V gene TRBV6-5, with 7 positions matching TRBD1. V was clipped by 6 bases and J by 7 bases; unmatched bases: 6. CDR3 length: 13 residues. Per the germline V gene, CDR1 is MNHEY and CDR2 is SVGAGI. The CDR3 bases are TGTGCCAGCAGCCCCGACAGGGACCAGCCCCAGCATTTT. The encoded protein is CASSPDRDQPQHF.

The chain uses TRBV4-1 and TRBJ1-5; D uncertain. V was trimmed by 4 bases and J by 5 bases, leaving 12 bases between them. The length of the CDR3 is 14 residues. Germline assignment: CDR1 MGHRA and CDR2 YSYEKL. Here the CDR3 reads CASSRLTRDQPQHF. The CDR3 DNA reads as TGCGCCAGCAGCCGACTCACAAGAGATCAGCCCCAGCATTTT.

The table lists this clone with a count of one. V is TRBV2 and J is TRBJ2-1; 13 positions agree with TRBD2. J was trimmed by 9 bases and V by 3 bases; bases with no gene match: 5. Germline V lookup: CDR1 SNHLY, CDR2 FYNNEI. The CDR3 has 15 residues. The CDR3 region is CASSETSGRSGEQFF. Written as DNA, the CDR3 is TGTGCCAGCAGTGAGACTAGCGGGAGGTCCGGTGAGCAGTTCTTC.

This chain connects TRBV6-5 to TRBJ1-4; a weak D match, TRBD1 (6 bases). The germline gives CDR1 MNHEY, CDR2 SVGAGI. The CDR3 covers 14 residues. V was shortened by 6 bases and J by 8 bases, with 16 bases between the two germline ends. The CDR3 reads CASSNGGAGEKLFF. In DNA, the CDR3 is TGTGCCAGCAGCAATGGGGGGGCGGGGGAAAAACTGTTTTTT.

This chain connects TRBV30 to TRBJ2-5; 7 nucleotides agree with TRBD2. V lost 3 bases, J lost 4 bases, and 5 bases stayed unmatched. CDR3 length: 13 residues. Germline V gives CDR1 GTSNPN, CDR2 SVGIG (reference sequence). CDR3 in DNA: TGTGCCTGGAGCGGGGGGTCCCGAGAGACCCAGTACTTC. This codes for CAWSGGSRETQYF.

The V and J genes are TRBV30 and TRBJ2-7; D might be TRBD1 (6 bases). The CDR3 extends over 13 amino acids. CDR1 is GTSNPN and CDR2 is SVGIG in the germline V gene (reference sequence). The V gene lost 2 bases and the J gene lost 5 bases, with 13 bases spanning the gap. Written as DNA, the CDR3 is TGTGCCTGGAGTCCCGGGACACCTAACGAGCAGTACTTC. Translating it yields CAWSPGTPNEQYF.

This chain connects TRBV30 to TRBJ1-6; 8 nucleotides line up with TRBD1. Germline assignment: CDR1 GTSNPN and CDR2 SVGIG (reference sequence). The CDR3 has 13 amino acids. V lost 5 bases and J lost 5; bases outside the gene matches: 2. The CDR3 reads CAWWDRHNSPLHF. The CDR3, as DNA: TGTGCCTGGTGGGACAGGCATAATTCACCCCTCCACTTT.

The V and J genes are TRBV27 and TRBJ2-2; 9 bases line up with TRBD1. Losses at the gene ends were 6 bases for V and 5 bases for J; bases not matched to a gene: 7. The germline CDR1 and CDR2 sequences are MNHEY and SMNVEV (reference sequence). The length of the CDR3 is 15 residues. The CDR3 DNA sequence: TGTGCCAGCAGGGGGGACAGGGATGGGACCGGGGAGCTGTTTTTT. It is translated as CASRGDRDGTGELFF.

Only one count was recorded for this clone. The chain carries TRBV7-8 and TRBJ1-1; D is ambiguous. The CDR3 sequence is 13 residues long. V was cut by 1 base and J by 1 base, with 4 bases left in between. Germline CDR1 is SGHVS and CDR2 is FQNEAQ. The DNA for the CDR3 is TGTGCCAGCAGCTTAGAGAGGAACACTGAAGCTTTCTTT. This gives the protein CASSLERNTEAFF.

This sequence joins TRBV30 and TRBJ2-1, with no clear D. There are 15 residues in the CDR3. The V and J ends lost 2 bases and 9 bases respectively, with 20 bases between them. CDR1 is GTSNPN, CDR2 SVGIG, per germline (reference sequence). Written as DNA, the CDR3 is TGTGCCTGGAGTCGGAACTTAAGAGGCGTAAGTGAGCAGTTCTTC. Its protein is CAWSRNLRGVSEQFF.

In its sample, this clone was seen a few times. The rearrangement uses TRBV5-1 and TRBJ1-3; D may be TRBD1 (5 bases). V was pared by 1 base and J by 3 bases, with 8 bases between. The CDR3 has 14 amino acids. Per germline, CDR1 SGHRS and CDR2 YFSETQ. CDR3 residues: CASSLQGGGNTIYF. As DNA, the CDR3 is TGCGCCAGCAGCTTGCAGGGAGGTGGAAACACCATATATTTT.

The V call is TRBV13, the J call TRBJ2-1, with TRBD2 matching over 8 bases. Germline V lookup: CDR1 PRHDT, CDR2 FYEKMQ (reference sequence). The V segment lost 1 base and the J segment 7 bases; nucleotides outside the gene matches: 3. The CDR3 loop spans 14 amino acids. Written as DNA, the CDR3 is TGTGCCAGCAGCTTAGCGGGAGGGAGGAATGAGCAGTTCTTC. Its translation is CASSLAGGRNEQFF.

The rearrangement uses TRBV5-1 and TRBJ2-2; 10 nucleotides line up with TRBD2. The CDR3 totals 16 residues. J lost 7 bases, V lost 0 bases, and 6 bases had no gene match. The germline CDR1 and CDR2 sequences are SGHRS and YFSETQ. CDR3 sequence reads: CASSLAGAGGVGELFF. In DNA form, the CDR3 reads TGCGCCAGCAGCTTGGCCGGAGCGGGAGGGGTCGGGGAGCTGTTTTTT.

In DNA form, the CDR3 reads TGCAGCGTGAGCCCCGGTGGCACTGAAGCTTTCTTT. Its protein is CSVSPGGTEAFF. The V call is TRBV29-1, the J call TRBJ1-1; D ambiguous. The CDR3 spans 12 residues. The V end was cut by 6 bases, the J end by 4 bases, with 12 bases between. Germline assignment: CDR1 SQVTM and CDR2 ANQGSEA.

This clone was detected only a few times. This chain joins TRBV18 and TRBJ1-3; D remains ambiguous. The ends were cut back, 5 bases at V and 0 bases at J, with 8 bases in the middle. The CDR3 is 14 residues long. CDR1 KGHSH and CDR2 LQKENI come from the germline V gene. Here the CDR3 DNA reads TGTGCCAGCTCAGCGGTTGCCTCTGGAAACACCATATATTTT. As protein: CASSAVASGNTIYF.